This TCR beta chain was observed in a study of blood T cell repertoires in COVID-19. Study details: Sites in the United States, Italy and Spain provided acute and convalescent COVID-19 samples.

CDR1 and CDR2 (germline): MDHEN, SYDVKM. V gave up 6 bases and J gave up 7 bases; unmatched junction bases: 6. The CDR3 runs to 13 residues. Generated by immunoSEQ multiplex PCR, the TCRdb table keeps only in-frame clones and is missing some. The table records approximately 240,000 clones, approximately 86% of them present only once. The clonotype was recovered from a woman aged 55 to 70 with active or convalescent COVID-19. This sequence joins TRBV28 and TRBJ2-1, with 7 bases that match TRBD1. The sample was peripheral blood. The CDR3 reads CASSRNRGNEQFF. CDR3 DNA sequence: TGTGCCAGCAGCCGGAACAGGGGAAATGAGCAGTTCTTC.